This is a list of T cell receptor beta chains from one sample in a study of early T cells in non-severe SARS-CoV-2 infection. TCRdb used MiXCR to reprocess the 5' RACE reads, holding one entry per CDR3 protein. The profile shows about 89,000 distinct CDR3 sequences, roughly 17% of them singletons. The sample in question was whole blood, obtained at baseline. The receptors stem from an adult who was a healthcare worker with PCR-confirmed SARS-CoV-2 infection or an uninfected control (not recorded which). Each CDR3 is given with its conserved first and last residue. Each record gives: J gene, clone size, D gene, V gene, CDR3 DNA, CDR3 protein. The D gene is left open where the match is weak. The size of a clone is reported for some rows only, either as once, few or many, or as a class for expanded clones.

j_call: TRBJ2-1; clone_size: many; d_call: .; v_call: TRBV7-6; cdr3_nt: TGTGCCAGCAGCTCCTATCGGACAGTAAATGAGCAGTTCTTC; cdr3_aa: CASSSYRTVNEQFF
j_call: TRBJ1-2; clone_size: many; d_call: .; v_call: TRBV9; cdr3_nt: TGTGCCAGCAGCTCCACGCCTAACTATGGCTACACCTTC; cdr3_aa: CASSSTPNYGYTF
j_call: TRBJ2-7; clone_size: few; d_call: .; v_call: TRBV9; cdr3_nt: TGTGCCAGCAGCGTGGGAGATAGCGAGCAGTACTTC; cdr3_aa: CASSVGDSEQYF
j_call: TRBJ2-5; clone_size: .; d_call: .; v_call: TRBV9; cdr3_nt: TGTGCCAGCAGCGTAGCAGGGGTGCTAAGTTTTGAGACCCAGTACTTC; cdr3_aa: CASSVAGVLSFETQYF
j_call: TRBJ2-5; clone_size: few; d_call: TRBD2; v_call: TRBV20-1; cdr3_nt: TGCAGTGCTAGAGTCGATCCTAGCGGGGAAGAGACCCAGTACTTC; cdr3_aa: CSARVDPSGEETQYF
j_call: TRBJ1-1; clone_size: few; d_call: .; v_call: TRBV2; cdr3_nt: TGTGCCAGCAGTGCGATCGGCACTGAAGCTTTCTTT; cdr3_aa: CASSAIGTEAFF
j_call: TRBJ2-7; clone_size: .; d_call: .; v_call: TRBV6-2/TRBV6-3; cdr3_nt: TGTGCCAGCAGTTCTCAGAATTACTACGAGCAGTACTTC; cdr3_aa: CASSSQNYYEQYF
j_call: TRBJ2-7; clone_size: once; d_call: .; v_call: TRBV11-2; cdr3_nt: TGTGCCAGCAGCTTAGGTTCAGACTACGAGCAGTACTTC; cdr3_aa: CASSLGSDYEQYF
j_call: TRBJ2-7; clone_size: .; d_call: TRBD2; v_call: TRBV4-3; cdr3_nt: TGCGCCAGCAGCCAAGACCCCCCCAGCGGGGCCTACGAGCAGTACTTC; cdr3_aa: CASSQDPPSGAYEQYF
j_call: TRBJ2-6; clone_size: few; d_call: .; v_call: TRBV6-5; cdr3_nt: TGTGCCAGCAGATACTCTGGGGCCAACGTCCTGACTTTC; cdr3_aa: CASRYSGANVLTF
j_call: TRBJ1-6; clone_size: few; d_call: .; v_call: TRBV28; cdr3_nt: TGTGCCAGCAGTTTGATGGGCACCTATAATTCACCCCTCCACTTT; cdr3_aa: CASSLMGTYNSPLHF
j_call: TRBJ1-1; clone_size: .; d_call: TRBD1; v_call: TRBV20-1; cdr3_nt: TGCAGTGCTACAGGGGGCCGGGACACTGAAGCTTTCTTT; cdr3_aa: CSATGGRDTEAFF
j_call: TRBJ1-3; clone_size: few; d_call: .; v_call: TRBV7-2; cdr3_nt: TGTGCCAGCAGCTCGGACAGCCTCTCTGGAAACACCATATATTTT; cdr3_aa: CASSSDSLSGNTIYF
j_call: TRBJ1-1; clone_size: few; d_call: .; v_call: TRBV12-3/TRBV12-4; cdr3_nt: TGTGCCAGCAGTTTAGGATATAAGAACACTGAAGCTTTCTTT; cdr3_aa: CASSLGYKNTEAFF
j_call: TRBJ2-5; clone_size: many; d_call: TRBD1; v_call: TRBV5-1; cdr3_nt: TGCGCCAGCAGCTTAGGGACAGGGAGAAGAGAGACCCAGTACTTC; cdr3_aa: CASSLGTGRRETQYF
j_call: TRBJ2-1; clone_size: .; d_call: .; v_call: TRBV10-2; cdr3_nt: TGCGCCAGCAGATTAGCTGATGCCTACAATGAGCAGTTCTTC; cdr3_aa: CASRLADAYNEQFF
j_call: TRBJ2-2; clone_size: once; d_call: .; v_call: TRBV7-6; cdr3_nt: TGTGCCAGCAGCTTAGCCGGAGGGAGGGAGCTGTTTTTT; cdr3_aa: CASSLAGGRELFF
j_call: TRBJ2-3; clone_size: .; d_call: .; v_call: TRBV9; cdr3_nt: TGTGCCAGCAGCCATAGCAGTTCCACAGATACGCAGTATTTT; cdr3_aa: CASSHSSSTDTQYF
j_call: TRBJ2-5; clone_size: few; d_call: .; v_call: TRBV10-1; cdr3_nt: TGCGCCACCCTCCGGAGGGGCGGGAAAGGAGAGACCCAGTACTTC; cdr3_aa: CATLRRGGKGETQYF
j_call: TRBJ1-1; clone_size: many; d_call: .; v_call: TRBV30; cdr3_nt: TGTGCCTGGAGTGTTCAGGAAAACACTGAAGCTTTCTTT; cdr3_aa: CAWSVQENTEAFF
j_call: TRBJ2-5; clone_size: .; d_call: TRBD1; v_call: TRBV4-2; cdr3_nt: TGTGCCAGCAGCCAAGAGGACAGGGCCGGGTCCCAGTACTTC; cdr3_aa: CASSQEDRAGSQYF
j_call: TRBJ2-7; clone_size: .; d_call: TRBD2; v_call: TRBV7-2; cdr3_nt: TGTGCCAGCAGGCCCCTTCCCCTAGCGGGAGGGCAGGAGCAGTACTTC; cdr3_aa: CASRPLPLAGGQEQYF
j_call: TRBJ2-2; clone_size: few; d_call: .; v_call: TRBV5-6; cdr3_nt: TGTGCCAGCACAATCCGGGGGAACACCGGGGAGCTGTTTTTT; cdr3_aa: CASTIRGNTGELFF
j_call: TRBJ1-2; clone_size: many; d_call: .; v_call: TRBV30; cdr3_nt: TGTGCCTGGGGAACGTATGGCTACACCTTC; cdr3_aa: CAWGTYGYTF
j_call: TRBJ2-7; clone_size: .; d_call: TRBD1; v_call: TRBV29-1; cdr3_nt: TGCAGCGGTGGACAGGGGGCCTACGAGCAGTACTTC; cdr3_aa: CSGGQGAYEQYF
j_call: TRBJ2-3; clone_size: .; d_call: .; v_call: TRBV18; cdr3_nt: TGTGCCAGCTCACCTCCCGGGGCAGCCGGCACAGATACGCAGTATTTT; cdr3_aa: CASSPPGAAGTDTQYF
j_call: TRBJ1-2; clone_size: many; d_call: TRBD1; v_call: TRBV28; cdr3_nt: TGTGCCGCCGGGGACAGGGGTTATGGCTACACCTTC; cdr3_aa: CAAGDRGYGYTF
j_call: TRBJ2-3; clone_size: .; d_call: .; v_call: TRBV3-1; cdr3_nt: TGTGCCAGCAGCCAAGAGGAGGGGGTAAGCACAGATACGCAGTATTTT; cdr3_aa: CASSQEEGVSTDTQYF
j_call: TRBJ2-3; clone_size: .; d_call: .; v_call: TRBV9; cdr3_nt: TGTGCCAGCAGCGGGGGAAGTGAGGGACGCACAGATACGCAGTATTTT; cdr3_aa: CASSGGSEGRTDTQYF
j_call: TRBJ2-3; clone_size: .; d_call: TRBD2; v_call: TRBV20-1; cdr3_nt: TGCAGTGCGGAGCGGGATTTCACAGATACGCAGTATTTT; cdr3_aa: CSAERDFTDTQYF
j_call: TRBJ2-1; clone_size: few; d_call: TRBD2; v_call: TRBV5-1; cdr3_nt: TGCGCCAGCAGCTTGGCTCCTAGCGGGGAGCAGTTCTTC; cdr3_aa: CASSLAPSGEQFF
j_call: TRBJ2-2; clone_size: .; d_call: TRBD2; v_call: TRBV6-5; cdr3_nt: TGTGCCACAGGGGCTAGCGGGAGTCACGGGGAGCTGTTTTTT; cdr3_aa: CATGASGSHGELFF
j_call: TRBJ1-2; clone_size: few; d_call: .; v_call: TRBV30; cdr3_nt: TGTGCCTGGACCCGCGAGACCCCTGGCTACACCTTC; cdr3_aa: CAWTRETPGYTF